The 23 T cell receptor beta chains in this list originate from one sample, sequenced in a study of blood T cell repertoires in COVID-19. This table comes from immunoSEQ multiplex PCR, and its TCRdb copy is limited to in-frame clones, with some not included. The sample lists over 100,000 clones, less than 85% occurring once. What was sequenced was peripheral blood. These TCRs come from a human donor in a cohort sampled during active or convalescent COVID-19.

The CDR3 sequence: CASSLGLSQYF. DNA of the CDR3: TGTGCCAGCAGCCTGGGACTATCGCAGTACTTC. The rearrangement joins TRBV13 to TRBJ2-7; 7 nucleotides match TRBD2. The CDR3 sequence is 11 residues long. Losses at the gene ends were 5 bases for V and 9 bases for J; bases not matched to a gene: 4. Germline lookup yields CDR1 PRHDT and CDR2 FYEKMQ (reference sequence).

In nucleotides, the CDR3 is TGTGCCAGAACGCTTCAGTCCTACGAGCAGTACTTC. Protein: CARTLQSYEQYF. J is TRBJ2-7 and V is TRBV25-1, with no clear D. Germline CDR1 is MGHDK and CDR2 is SYGVNS. The CDR3 loop spans 12 amino acids. The V gene lost 9 bases and the J gene lost 1 base, with 10 bases spanning the gap.

In DNA form, the CDR3 reads TGTGCCAGTAGACCCACGGGACTAAAAAGCAATGAGCAGTTCTTC. Translated: CASRPTGLKSNEQFF. The chain carries TRBV19 and TRBJ2-1; 7 positions agree with TRBD2. Trimming cost V 6 bases and J 6 bases; bases outside gene matches: 11. The germline V gene encodes CDR1 LNHDA and CDR2 SQIVND (reference sequence). There are 15 residues in the CDR3.

The CDR3 sequence: CASSSGWKNSPLHF. The CDR3 DNA reads TGTGCCAGCAGTAGCGGATGGAAGAATTCACCCCTCCACTTT. The chain recombines TRBV27 with TRBJ1-6; no clear D. Trimming shortened V by 5 bases and J by 7 bases, and 12 bases separated the two germline ends. This CDR3 region has 14 residues. The germline V gene has CDR1 MNHEY and CDR2 SMNVEV (reference sequence).

The rearrangement joins TRBV6-5 to TRBJ2-7; 9 bases are shared with TRBD1. Germline values: CDR1 MNHEY, CDR2 SVGAGI. The CDR3 has 14 residues. V shed 8 bases and J 0 bases; nucleotides not matched to a gene: 5. Written as DNA, the CDR3 is TGTGCCAGCGGGACAGGGCTTCACTCCTACGAGCAGTACTTC. Translated: CASGTGLHSYEQYF.

The J gene is TRBJ1-1, the V gene TRBV9; 7 bases line up with TRBD1. This CDR3 comprises 13 residues. V was pared by 4 bases and J by 3 bases, with 3 bases of the junction left unmatched. Germline CDR1 is SGDLS and CDR2 is YYNGEE. The CDR3 DNA reads TGTGCCAGCAGCAGACAGGGATACACTGAAGCTTTCTTT. The encoded protein is CASSRQGYTEAFF.

The V gene is TRBV7-3, the J gene TRBJ2-1; D is unclear. The CDR3 totals 15 residues. Germline V gene sequence: CDR1 SGHTA, CDR2 FQGTGA. Between the trimmed V and J ends, which lost 1 base and 5 bases, there was a span of 12 bases. CDR3 in amino acids: CASSLSVEPHNEQFF. CDR3 sequence (DNA): TGTGCCAGCAGCTTAAGCGTGGAGCCCCACAATGAGCAGTTCTTC.

The chain recombines TRBV4-2 with TRBJ1-5, with D tentatively TRBD1 (5 bases). V was clipped by 3 bases and J by 0 bases, with 15 bases between them. Germline V gives CDR1 LGHNA, CDR2 YNFKEQ. The CDR3 sequence is 17 residues long. The CDR3 sequence: CASSHPRVGHSNQPQHF. As DNA, the CDR3 is TGTGCCAGCAGCCACCCCAGGGTTGGCCATAGCAATCAGCCCCAGCATTTT.

V gene TRBV4-3 combines with J gene TRBJ1-1, with TRBD1 identical over 8 bases. The CDR3 consists of 17 residues. The V gene's germline CDR1 is LGHNA and CDR2 YSLEER. V shed 4 bases and J 3 bases; nucleotides not matched to a gene: 13. The CDR3 here is CASSPSIPDRGHTEAFF. The CDR3 DNA sequence: TGCGCCAGCAGCCCCTCAATTCCCGACAGGGGCCACACTGAAGCTTTCTTT.

The rearrangement joins TRBV28 to TRBJ1-5; D gene unclear. Germline CDR1 MDHEN, CDR2 SYDVKM. The CDR3 extends over 14 amino acids. Trimming took off 0 bases at V and 7 bases at J, with 10 bases between the two ends. CDR3 sequence: CASSLWGREQPQHF. DNA of the CDR3: TGTGCCAGCAGTTTATGGGGGAGGGAGCAGCCCCAGCATTTT.

This clone has a handful of counts. Other nucleotide sequences in the sample specify the same CDR3. This chain connects TRBV5-1 to TRBJ2-5, with a possible D match to TRBD1 (6 bases). CDR3 size: 13 residues. With 2 bases removed from V and 2 bases from J, the gap between germline ends came to 7 bases. The germline gives CDR1 SGHRS, CDR2 YFSETQ. Here the CDR3 reads CASSFTGQETQYF. In nucleotides, the CDR3 is TGCGCCAGCAGCTTTACAGGGCAAGAGACCCAGTACTTC.

The chain joins TRBV6-2 or TRBV6-3 to TRBJ2-3, with 10 nucleotides matching TRBD2. The CDR3 sequence is 15 residues long. Looked up from germline, CDR1 is MNHEY and CDR2 is SVGEGT. V shed 4 bases and J 0 bases; nucleotides not matched to a gene: 1. The CDR3 DNA sequence: TGTGCCAGCAGTTTAGCGGGGGGCAGCACAGATACGCAGTATTTT. It is translated as CASSLAGGSTDTQYF.

The chain has TRBV11-3 and TRBJ2-2; possible D gene TRBD1, 6 bases. This CDR3 contains 16 residues. CDR1 and CDR2 from the germline V gene are SGHNT and YENEEA. Between the trimmed V and J ends, which lost 2 bases and 2 bases, there was a span of 12 bases. The chain's CDR3 is CASSLTGQINTGELFF. CDR3 sequence (DNA): TGTGCCAGCAGCTTAACCGGACAGATCAACACCGGGGAGCTGTTTTTT.

In regard to this clone: This same CDR3 is encoded by further DNA sequences in the sample. The chain has TRBV7-9 and TRBJ2-7; D gene unclear. Germline V gives CDR1 SEHNR, CDR2 FQNEAQ (reference sequence). The CDR3 runs 12 residues. V was pared by 5 bases and J by 0 bases, with 5 bases between. DNA for the CDR3: TGTGCCAGCAGCCGGAGCTCCTACGAGCAGTACTTC. As protein: CASSRSSYEQYF. The variable domain in full, with the rest retrieved from reference TRBV7-9 and TRBJ2-7, is DTGVSQNPRHKITKRGQNVTFRCDPISEHNRLYWYRQTLGQGPEFLTYFQNEAQLEKSRLLSDRFSAERPKGSFSTLEIQRTEQGDSAMYLCASSRSSYEQYFGPGTRLTVT.

The chain links TRBV12-3 or TRBV12-4 to TRBJ2-7; the D gene is possibly TRBD1 (6 bases). CDR3 length: 12 amino acids. Trimming pared 6 bases from V and 7 bases from J, leaving 13 bases between. Here the CDR3 reads CASRTGPSEQYF. Here the CDR3 DNA reads TGTGCCAGCAGGACAGGCCCCTCGGAGCAGTACTTC.

This chain links TRBV19 with TRBJ2-1, with 12 nucleotides matching TRBD2. This CDR3 spans 13 amino acids. Germline V lookup: CDR1 LNHDA, CDR2 SQIVND (reference sequence). The V and J ends lost 9 bases and 10 bases, in that order; junction bases with no gene match: 7. CDR3 coding DNA: TGTGCCAGCCACCTAGCGGGAGGGGACGAGCAGTTCTTC. This gives the protein CASHLAGGDEQFF.

This clone has just a few counts. The chain links TRBV4-1 to TRBJ2-2, with TRBD1 identical over 7 bases. The CDR3 is 16 amino acids. The J segment lost 0 bases and the V segment lost 2 bases, leaving 3 bases of the junction unmatched. CDR1 and CDR2 (germline): MGHRA, YSYEKL. The chain's CDR3 is CASSQYQGANTGELFF. The CDR3 DNA sequence: TGCGCCAGCAGCCAATATCAGGGGGCGAACACCGGGGAGCTGTTTTTT.

This sequence joins TRBV2 and TRBJ2-4; TRBD2 agrees at 8 bases. CDR1 is SNHLY and CDR2 is FYNNEI in the germline V gene. The CDR3 spans 15 residues. With 8 bases clipped from V and 8 bases from J, the junction kept 14 bases outside the gene matches. The CDR3 protein is CASSGGTSFRDIQYF. CDR3 nucleotide sequence: TGTGCCAGCTCGGGGGGGACCTCTTTTAGGGACATTCAGTACTTC.

The chain has TRBV7-2 and TRBJ2-7; 8 nucleotides align to TRBD2. The CDR3 extends over 17 amino acids. Germline-derived CDR1 and CDR2 are SGHTA and FQGNSA. With 0 bases clipped from V and 3 bases from J, the junction kept 10 bases outside the gene matches. CDR3 in amino acids: CASSLAPSGSVGYEQYF. CDR3 sequence (DNA): TGTGCCAGCAGCTTAGCCCCAAGCGGGAGTGTAGGCTACGAGCAGTACTTC.

The chain combines TRBV18 with TRBJ1-3; a weak D match, TRBD1 (5 bases). CDR3 length: 15 residues. Trimming shortened V by 1 base and J by 2 bases, and 9 bases separated the two germline ends. Germline V lookup: CDR1 KGHSH, CDR2 LQKENI. CDR3 protein: CASSPHPGTGNTIYF. The DNA for the CDR3 is TGTGCCAGCTCACCACATCCAGGGACTGGAAACACCATATATTTT.

The J gene is TRBJ2-5, the V gene TRBV3-1 (or the pseudogene TRBV3-2), with D possibly being TRBD2 (5 bases). Trimming removed 8 bases at V and 2 bases at J, with 12 bases between. There are 13 residues in the CDR3. Germline CDR1 is LGHDT and CDR2 is YNNKEL (reference sequence). The CDR3 loop reads CASASGPQETQYF. The CDR3 DNA follows: TGTGCCAGCGCCAGCGGTCCGCAAGAGACCCAGTACTTC.

The genes are TRBV7-3 and TRBJ2-1, with a weak D call TRBD1 (5 bases). CDR3 length equals 14 residues. V dropped 2 bases and J dropped 7 bases, with 12 bases sitting between them. Germline lookup yields CDR1 SGHTA and CDR2 FQGTGA. The CDR3 DNA sequence: TGTGCCAGCAGCTTATTGGGCCCAGGGAATGAGCAGTTCTTC. Translating gives CASSLLGPGNEQFF. The variable domain in full, completed from reference TRBV7-3 and TRBJ2-1, reads GAGVSQTPSNKVTEKGKYVELRCDPISGHTALYWYRQSLGQGPEFLIYFQGTGAADDSGLPNDRFFAVRPEGSVSTLKIQRTERGDSAVYLCASSLLGPGNEQFFGPGTRLTVL.

The chain uses TRBV28 and TRBJ2-1; tentatively, D is TRBD2 (6 bases). From germline, CDR1 is MDHEN and CDR2 SYDVKM. V was clipped by 6 bases and J by 5 bases, with 17 bases between them. The CDR3 loop spans 15 amino acids. The CDR3 region is CASSPWSGSHNEQFF. The CDR3 region has the DNA TGTGCCAGCAGCCCATGGAGCGGGTCCCACAATGAGCAGTTCTTC.